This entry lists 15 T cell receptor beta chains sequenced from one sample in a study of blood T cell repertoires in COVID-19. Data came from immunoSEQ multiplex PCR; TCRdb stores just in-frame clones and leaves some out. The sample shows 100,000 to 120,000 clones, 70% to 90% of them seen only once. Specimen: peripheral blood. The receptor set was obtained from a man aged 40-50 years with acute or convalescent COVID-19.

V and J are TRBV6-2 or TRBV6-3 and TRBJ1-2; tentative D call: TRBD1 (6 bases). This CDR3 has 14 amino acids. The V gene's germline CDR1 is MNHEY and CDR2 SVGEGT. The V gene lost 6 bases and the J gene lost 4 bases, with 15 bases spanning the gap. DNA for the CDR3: TGTGCCAGCAGCAGACAGGTCGGCGGCTATGGCTACACCTTC. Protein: CASSRQVGGYGYTF.

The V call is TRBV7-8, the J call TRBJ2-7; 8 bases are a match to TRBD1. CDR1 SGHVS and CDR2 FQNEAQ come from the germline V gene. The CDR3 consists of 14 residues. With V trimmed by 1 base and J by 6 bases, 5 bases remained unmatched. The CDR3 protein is CASSLGQGSGEQYF. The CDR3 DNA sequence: TGTGCCAGCAGCTTAGGACAGGGGAGCGGCGAGCAGTACTTC. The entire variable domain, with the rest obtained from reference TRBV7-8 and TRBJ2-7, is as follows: GAGVSQSPRYKVAKRGQDVALRCDPISGHVSLFWYQQALGQGPEFLTYFQNEAQLDKSGLPSDRFFAERPEGSVSTLKIQRTQQEDSAVYLCASSLGQGSGEQYFGPGTRLTVT.

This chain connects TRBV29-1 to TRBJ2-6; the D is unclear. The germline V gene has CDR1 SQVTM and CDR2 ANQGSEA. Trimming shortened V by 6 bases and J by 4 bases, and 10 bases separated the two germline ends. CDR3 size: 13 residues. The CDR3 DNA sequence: TGCAGCGTCTGGGTAGCCGGGGCCAACGTCCTGACTTTC. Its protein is CSVWVAGANVLTF.

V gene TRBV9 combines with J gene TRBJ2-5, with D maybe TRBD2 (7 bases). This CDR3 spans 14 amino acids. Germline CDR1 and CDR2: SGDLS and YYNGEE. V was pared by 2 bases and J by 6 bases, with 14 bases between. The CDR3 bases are TGTGCCAGCAGCGTCACGGGGGGCCAGAAGACCCAGTACTTC. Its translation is CASSVTGGQKTQYF.

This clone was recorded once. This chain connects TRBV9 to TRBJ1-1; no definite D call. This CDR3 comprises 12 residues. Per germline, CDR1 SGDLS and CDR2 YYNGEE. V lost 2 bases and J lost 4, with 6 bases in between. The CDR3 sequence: CASSVSGTEAFF. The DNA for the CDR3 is TGTGCCAGCAGCGTCAGTGGCACTGAAGCTTTCTTT.

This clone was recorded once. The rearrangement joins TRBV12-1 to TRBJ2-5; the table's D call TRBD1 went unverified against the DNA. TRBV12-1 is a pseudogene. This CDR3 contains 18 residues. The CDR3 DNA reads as TGTGCCAGCAGCTCCGTATCGGGACAGGCCTTACCTCGAGAGACCCAGTACTTC. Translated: CASSSVSGQALPRETQYF.

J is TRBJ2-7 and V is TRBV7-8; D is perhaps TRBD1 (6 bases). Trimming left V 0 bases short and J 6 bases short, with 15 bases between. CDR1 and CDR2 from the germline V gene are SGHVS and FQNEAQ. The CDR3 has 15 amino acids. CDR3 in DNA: TGTGCCAGCAGCTTAGCTCTCGGGGACATGGCCGAGCAGTACTTC. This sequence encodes CASSLALGDMAEQYF.

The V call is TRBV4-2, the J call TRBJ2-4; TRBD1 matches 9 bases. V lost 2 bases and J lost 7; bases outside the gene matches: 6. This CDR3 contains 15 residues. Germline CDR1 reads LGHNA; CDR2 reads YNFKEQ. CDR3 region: CASSQSQGQGNIQYF. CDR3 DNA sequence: TGTGCCAGCAGCCAAAGTCAAGGACAGGGGAACATTCAGTACTTC.

The CDR3 DNA is TGTGCCAGCAGGGAGGGGACAGGGATAGGAGGCTACACCTTC. This codes for CASREGTGIGGYTF. The gene calls are TRBV5-4 and TRBJ1-2; 9 bases agree with TRBD1. The CDR3 sequence is 14 residues long. In germline, CDR1 is SGHNT, CDR2 YYREEE (reference sequence). Trimming removed 5 bases from V and 8 bases from J; junction bases left unmatched: 10. Full variable domain (remainder filled in from reference TRBV5-4 and TRBJ1-2): ETGVTQSPTHLIKTRGQQVTLRCSSQSGHNTVSWYQQALGQGPQFIFQYYREEENGRGNFPPRFSGLQFPNYSSELNVNALELDDSALYLCASREGTGIGGYTFGSGTRLTVV.

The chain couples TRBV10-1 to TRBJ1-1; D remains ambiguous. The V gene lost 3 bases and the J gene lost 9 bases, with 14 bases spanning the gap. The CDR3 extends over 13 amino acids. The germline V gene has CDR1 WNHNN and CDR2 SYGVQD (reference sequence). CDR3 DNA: TGCGCCAGCAGTGACTCAGTCGTCCAGAAAGCTTTCTTT. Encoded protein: CASSDSVVQKAFF.

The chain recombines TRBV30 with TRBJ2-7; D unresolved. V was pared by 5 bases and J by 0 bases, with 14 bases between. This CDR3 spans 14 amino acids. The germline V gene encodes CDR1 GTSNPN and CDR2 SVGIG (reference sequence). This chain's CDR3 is CAWETRSRSYEQYF. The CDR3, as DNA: TGTGCCTGGGAAACCCGGAGCCGCTCCTACGAGCAGTACTTC.

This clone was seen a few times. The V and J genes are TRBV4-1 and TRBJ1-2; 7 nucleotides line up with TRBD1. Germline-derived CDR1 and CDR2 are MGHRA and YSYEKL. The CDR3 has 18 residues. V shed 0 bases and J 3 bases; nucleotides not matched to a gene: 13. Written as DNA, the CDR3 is TGCGCCAGCAGCCAAGATAAAGCACAGGGGTTACTGGACTATGGCTACACCTTC. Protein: CASSQDKAQGLLDYGYTF.

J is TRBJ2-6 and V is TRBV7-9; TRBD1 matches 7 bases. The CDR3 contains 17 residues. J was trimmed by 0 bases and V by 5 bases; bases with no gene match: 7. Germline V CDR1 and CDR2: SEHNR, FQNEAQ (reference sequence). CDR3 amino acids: CASSTGTARSGANVLTF. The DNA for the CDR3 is TGTGCCAGCAGCACCGGGACAGCCCGCTCTGGGGCCAACGTCCTGACTTTC.

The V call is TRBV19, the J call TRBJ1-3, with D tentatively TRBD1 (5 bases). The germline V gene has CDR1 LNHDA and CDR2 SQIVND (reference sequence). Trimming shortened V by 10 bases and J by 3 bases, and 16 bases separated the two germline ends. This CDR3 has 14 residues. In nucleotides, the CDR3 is TGTGCCACGTCGGGGGTGGTAGGTGGAAACACCATATATTTT. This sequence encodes CATSGVVGGNTIYF.

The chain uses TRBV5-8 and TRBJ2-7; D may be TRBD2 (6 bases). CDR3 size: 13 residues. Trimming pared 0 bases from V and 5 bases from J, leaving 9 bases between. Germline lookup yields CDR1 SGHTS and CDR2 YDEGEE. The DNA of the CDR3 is TGTGCCAGCAGCTTGGGACAGCGGGACGAGCAGTACTTC. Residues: CASSLGQRDEQYF.